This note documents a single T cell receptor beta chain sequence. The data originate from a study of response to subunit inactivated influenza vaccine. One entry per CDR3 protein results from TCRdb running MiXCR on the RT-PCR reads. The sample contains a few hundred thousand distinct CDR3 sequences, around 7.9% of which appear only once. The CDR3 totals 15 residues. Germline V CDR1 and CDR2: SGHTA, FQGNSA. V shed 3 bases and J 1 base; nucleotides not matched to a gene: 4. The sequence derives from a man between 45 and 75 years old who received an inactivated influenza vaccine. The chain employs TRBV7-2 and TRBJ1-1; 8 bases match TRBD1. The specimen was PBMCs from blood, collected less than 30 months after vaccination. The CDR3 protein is CASSFPGTGNTEAFF. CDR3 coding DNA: TGTGCCAGCAGCTTCCCAGGGACAGGGAACACTGAAGCTTTCTTT.